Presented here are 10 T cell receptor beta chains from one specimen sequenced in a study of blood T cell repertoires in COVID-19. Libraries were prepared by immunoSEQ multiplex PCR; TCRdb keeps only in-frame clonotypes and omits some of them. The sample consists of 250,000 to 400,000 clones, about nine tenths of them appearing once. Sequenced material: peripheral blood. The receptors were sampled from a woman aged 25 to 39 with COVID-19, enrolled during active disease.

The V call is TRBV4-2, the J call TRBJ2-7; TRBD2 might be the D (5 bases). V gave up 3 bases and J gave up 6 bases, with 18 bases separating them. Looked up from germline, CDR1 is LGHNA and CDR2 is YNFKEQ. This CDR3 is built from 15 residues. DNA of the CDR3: TGTGCCAGCAGCCAGGGGTCCGGGGTTGAAGGCGAGCAGTACTTC. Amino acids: CASSQGSGVEGEQYF.

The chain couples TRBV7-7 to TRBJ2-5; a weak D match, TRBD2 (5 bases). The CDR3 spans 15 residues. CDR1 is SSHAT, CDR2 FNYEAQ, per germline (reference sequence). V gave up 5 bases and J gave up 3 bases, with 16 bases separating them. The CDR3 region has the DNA TGTGCCAGCAGCCAACGGACTGAGAGGGAAGAGACCCAGTACTTC. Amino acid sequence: CASSQRTEREETQYF. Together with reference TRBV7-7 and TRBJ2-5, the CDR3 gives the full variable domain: GAGVSQSPRYKVTKRGQDVTLRCDPISSHATLYWYQQALGQGPEFLTYFNYEAQPDKSGLPSDRFSAERPEGSISTLTIQRTEQRDSAMYRCASSQRTEREETQYFGPGTRLLVL.

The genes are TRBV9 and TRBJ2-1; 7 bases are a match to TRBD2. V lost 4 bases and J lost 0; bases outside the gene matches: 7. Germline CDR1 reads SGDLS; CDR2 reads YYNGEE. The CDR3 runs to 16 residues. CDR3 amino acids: CASSPPSGASYNEQFF. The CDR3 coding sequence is TGTGCCAGCAGCCCCCCTAGCGGAGCCTCCTACAATGAGCAGTTCTTC. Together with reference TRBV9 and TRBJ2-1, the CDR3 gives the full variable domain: DSGVTQTPKHLITATGQRVTLRCSPRSGDLSVYWYQQSLDQGLQFLIQYYNGEERAKGNILERFSAQQFPDLHSELNLSSLELGDSALYFCASSPPSGASYNEQFFGPGTRLTVL.

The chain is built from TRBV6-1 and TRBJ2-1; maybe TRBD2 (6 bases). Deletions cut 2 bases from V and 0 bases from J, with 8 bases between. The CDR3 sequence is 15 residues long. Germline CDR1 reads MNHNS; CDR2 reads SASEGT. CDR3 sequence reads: CASSELGGSYNEQFF. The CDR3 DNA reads TGTGCCAGCAGTGAATTGGGGGGCTCCTACAATGAGCAGTTCTTC.

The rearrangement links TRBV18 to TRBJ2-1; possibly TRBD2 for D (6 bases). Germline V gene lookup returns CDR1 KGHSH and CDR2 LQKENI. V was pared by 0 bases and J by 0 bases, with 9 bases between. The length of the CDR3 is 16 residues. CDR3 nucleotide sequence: TGTGCCAGCTCACCACCCGGAGGGGTCTCCTACAATGAGCAGTTCTTC. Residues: CASSPPGGVSYNEQFF. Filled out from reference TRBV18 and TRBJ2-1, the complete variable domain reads NAGVMQNPRHLVRRRGQEARLRCSPMKGHSHVYWYRQLPEEGLKFMVYLQKENIIDESGMPKERFSAEFPKEGPSILRIQQVVRGDSAAYFCASSPPGGVSYNEQFFGPGTRLTVL.

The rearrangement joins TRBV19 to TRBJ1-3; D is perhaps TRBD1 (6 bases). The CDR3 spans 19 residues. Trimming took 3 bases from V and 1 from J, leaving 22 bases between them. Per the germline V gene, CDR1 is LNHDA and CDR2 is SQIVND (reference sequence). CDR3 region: CASSMRFWQGKGSGNTIYF. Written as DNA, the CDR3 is TGTGCCAGTAGTATGAGATTTTGGCAGGGGAAAGGGTCTGGAAACACCATATATTTT.

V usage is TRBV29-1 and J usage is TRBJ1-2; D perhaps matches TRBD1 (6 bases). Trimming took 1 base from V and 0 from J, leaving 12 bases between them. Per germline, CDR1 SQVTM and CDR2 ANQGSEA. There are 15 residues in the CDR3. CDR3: CSVEGTDQTNYGYTF. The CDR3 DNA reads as TGCAGCGTTGAAGGGACAGATCAAACTAACTATGGCTACACCTTC.

This chain's CDR3 is CASSLGRRGGGYTF. The CDR3 DNA reads TGTGCCAGCAGCTTAGGTAGACGGGGTGGTGGCTACACCTTC. V and J are TRBV5-5 and TRBJ1-2; D uncertain. V was pared by 2 bases and J by 7 bases, with 15 bases between. In germline, CDR1 is SGHKS, CDR2 YYEKEE (reference sequence). The CDR3 spans 14 residues.

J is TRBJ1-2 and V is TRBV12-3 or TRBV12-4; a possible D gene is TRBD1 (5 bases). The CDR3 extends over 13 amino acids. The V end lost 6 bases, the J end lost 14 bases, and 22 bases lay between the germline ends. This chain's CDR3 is CASSSTPGGGVTF. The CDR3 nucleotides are TGTGCCAGCAGCTCCACCCCCGGCGGGGGGGTGACCTTC.

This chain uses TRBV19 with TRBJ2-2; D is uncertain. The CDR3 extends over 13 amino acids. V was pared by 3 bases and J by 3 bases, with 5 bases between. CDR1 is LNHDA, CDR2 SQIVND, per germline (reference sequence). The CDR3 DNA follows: TGTGCCAGTAGTATGTTCTACACCGGGGAGCTGTTTTTT. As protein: CASSMFYTGELFF.